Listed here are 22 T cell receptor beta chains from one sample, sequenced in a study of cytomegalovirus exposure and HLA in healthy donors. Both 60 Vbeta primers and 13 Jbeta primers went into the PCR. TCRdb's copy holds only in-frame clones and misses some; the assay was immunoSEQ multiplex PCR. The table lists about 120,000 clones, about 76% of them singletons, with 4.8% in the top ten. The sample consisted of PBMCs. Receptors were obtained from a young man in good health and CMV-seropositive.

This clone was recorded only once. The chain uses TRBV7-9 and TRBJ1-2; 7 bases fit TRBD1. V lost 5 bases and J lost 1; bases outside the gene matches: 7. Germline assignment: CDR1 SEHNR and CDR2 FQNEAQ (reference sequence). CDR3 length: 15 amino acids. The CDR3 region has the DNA TGTGCCAGCAGCCCTAGACAGGGCCTTAACTATGGCTACACCTTC. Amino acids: CASSPRQGLNYGYTF.

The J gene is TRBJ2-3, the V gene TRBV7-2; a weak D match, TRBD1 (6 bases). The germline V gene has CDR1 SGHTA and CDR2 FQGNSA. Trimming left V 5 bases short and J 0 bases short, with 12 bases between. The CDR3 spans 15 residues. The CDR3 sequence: CASSRQGFSTDTQYF. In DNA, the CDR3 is TGTGCCAGCAGCCGTCAGGGGTTCAGCACAGATACGCAGTATTTT. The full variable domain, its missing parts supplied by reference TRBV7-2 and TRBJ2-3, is GAGVSQSPSNKVTEKGKDVELRCDPISGHTALYWYRQSLGQGLEFLIYFQGNSAPDKSGLPSDRFSAERTGGSVSTLTIQRTQQEDSAVYLCASSRQGFSTDTQYFGPGTRLTVL.

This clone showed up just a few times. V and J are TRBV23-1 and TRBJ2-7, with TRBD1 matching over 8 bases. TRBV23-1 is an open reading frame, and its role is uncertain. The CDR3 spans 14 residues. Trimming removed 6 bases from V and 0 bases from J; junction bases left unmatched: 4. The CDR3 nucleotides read TGCGCCAGCAGCCGACAGGGGTTCTCCTACGAGCAGTACTTC. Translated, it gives CASSRQGFSYEQYF.

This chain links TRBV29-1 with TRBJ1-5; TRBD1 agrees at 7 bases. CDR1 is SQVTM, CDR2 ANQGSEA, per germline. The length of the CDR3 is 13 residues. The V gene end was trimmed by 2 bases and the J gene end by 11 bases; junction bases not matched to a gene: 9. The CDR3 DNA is TGCAGCGTTGAACTCACGACAGGGAAAGCCCAGCATTTT. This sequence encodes CSVELTTGKAQHF.

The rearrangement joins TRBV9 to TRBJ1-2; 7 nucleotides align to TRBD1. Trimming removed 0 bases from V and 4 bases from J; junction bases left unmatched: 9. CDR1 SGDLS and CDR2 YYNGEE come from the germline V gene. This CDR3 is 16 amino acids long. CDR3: CASSVGGGTAAYGYTF. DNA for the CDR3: TGTGCCAGCAGCGTAGGAGGGGGGACAGCCGCCTATGGCTACACCTTC.

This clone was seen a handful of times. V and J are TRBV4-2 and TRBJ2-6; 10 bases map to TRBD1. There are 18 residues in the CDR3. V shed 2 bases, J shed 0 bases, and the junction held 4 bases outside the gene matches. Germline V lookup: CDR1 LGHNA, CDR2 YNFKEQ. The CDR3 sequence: CASSQRTGGSSGANVLTF. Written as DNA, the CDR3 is TGTGCCAGCAGCCAAAGGACAGGGGGTTCCTCTGGGGCCAACGTCCTGACTTTC.

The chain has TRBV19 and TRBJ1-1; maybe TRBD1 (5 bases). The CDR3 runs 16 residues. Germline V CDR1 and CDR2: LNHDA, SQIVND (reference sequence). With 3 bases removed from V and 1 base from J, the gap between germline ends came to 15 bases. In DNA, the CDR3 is TGTGCCAGTAGTATGAAGGGGCTGGTTGGGAACACTGAAGCTTTCTTT. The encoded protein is CASSMKGLVGNTEAFF.

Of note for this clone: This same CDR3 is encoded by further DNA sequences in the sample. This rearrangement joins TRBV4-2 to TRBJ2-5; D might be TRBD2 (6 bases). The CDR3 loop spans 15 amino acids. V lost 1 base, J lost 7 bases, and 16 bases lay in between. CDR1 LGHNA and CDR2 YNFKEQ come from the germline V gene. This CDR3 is CASSQGGGGLRTQYF. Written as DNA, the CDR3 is TGTGCCAGCAGCCAAGGGGGAGGAGGCCTACGGACCCAGTACTTC.

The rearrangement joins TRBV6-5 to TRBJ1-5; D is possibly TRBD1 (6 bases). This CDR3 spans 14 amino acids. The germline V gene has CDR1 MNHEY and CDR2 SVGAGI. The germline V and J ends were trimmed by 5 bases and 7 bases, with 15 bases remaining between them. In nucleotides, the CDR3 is TGTGCCAGCAGTGGAACAGGGATAGGGCAGCCCCAGCATTTT. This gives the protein CASSGTGIGQPQHF.

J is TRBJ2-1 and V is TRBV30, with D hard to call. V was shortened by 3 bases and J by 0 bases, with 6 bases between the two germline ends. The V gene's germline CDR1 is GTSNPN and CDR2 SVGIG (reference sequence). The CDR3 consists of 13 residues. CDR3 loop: CAWSARSYNEQFF. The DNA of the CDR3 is TGTGCCTGGAGCGCGCGCTCCTACAATGAGCAGTTCTTC. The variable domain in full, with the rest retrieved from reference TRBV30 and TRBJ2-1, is SQTIHQWPATLVQPVGSPLSLECTVEGTSNPNLYWYRQAAGRGLQLLFYSVGIGQISSEVPQNLSASRPQDRQFILSSKKLLLSDSGFYLCAWSARSYNEQFFGPGTRLTVL.

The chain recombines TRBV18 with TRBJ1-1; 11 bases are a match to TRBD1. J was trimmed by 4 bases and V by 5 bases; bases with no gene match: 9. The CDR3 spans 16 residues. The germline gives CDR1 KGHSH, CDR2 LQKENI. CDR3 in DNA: TGTGCCAGCTCAACGGACAGGGGGCGAGTTGGCACTGAAGCTTTCTTT. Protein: CASSTDRGRVGTEAFF.

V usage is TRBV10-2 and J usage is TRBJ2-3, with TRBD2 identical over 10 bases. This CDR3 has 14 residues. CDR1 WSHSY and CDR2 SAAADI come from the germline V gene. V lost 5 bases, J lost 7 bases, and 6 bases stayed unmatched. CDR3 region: CASSSSGGRYTQYF. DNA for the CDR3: TGCGCCAGCAGTTCTAGCGGGGGAAGATATACGCAGTATTTT.

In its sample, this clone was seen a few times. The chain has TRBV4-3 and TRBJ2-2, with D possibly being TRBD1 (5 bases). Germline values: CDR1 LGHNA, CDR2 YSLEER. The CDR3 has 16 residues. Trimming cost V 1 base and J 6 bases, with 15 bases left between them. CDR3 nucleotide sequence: TGCGCCAGCAGCCAAGGAGGTGGGGCGCTGGCCGGGGAGCTGTTTTTT. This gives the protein CASSQGGGALAGELFF.

The CDR3 reads CASSLQAGQPQHF. In DNA form, the CDR3 reads TGTGCCAGCAGCTTACAGGCGGGGCAGCCCCAGCATTTT. The chain has TRBV7-2 and TRBJ1-5; D not resolved. CDR1 SGHTA and CDR2 FQGNSA come from the germline V gene. The V end lost 2 bases, the J end lost 7 bases, and 9 bases lay between the germline ends. This CDR3 is built from 13 residues.

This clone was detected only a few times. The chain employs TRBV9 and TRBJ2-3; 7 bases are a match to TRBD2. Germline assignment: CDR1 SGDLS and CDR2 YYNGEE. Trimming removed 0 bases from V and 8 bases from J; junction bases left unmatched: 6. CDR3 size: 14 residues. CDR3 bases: TGTGCCAGCAGCGTAGCCCCGAGCGGGGTTACGCAGTATTTT. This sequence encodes CASSVAPSGVTQYF.

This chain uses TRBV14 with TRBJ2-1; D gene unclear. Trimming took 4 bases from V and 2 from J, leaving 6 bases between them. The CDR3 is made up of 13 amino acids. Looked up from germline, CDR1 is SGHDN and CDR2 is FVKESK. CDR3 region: CASSLQTYNEQFF. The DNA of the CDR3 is TGTGCCAGCAGCCTACAGACCTACAATGAGCAGTTCTTC.

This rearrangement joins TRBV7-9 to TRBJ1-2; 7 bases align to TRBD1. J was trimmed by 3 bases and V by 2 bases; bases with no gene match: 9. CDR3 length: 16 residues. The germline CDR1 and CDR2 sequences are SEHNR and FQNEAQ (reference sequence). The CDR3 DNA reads TGTGCCAGCAGCTTATGGGACAGCAACCTCTACTATGGCTACACCTTC. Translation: CASSLWDSNLYYGYTF.

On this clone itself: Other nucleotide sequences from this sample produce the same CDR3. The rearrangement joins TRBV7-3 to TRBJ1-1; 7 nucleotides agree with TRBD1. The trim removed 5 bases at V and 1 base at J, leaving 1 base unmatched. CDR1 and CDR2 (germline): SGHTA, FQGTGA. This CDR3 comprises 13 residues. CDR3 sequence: CASSRTGNTEAFF. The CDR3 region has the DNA TGTGCCAGCAGCCGGACAGGGAACACTGAAGCTTTCTTT.

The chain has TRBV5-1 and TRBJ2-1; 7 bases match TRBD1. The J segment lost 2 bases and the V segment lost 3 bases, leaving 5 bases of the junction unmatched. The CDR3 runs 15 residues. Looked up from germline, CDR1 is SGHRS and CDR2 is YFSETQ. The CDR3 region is CASSSTGETYNEQFF. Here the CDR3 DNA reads TGCGCCAGCAGCTCCACAGGGGAGACCTACAATGAGCAGTTCTTC.

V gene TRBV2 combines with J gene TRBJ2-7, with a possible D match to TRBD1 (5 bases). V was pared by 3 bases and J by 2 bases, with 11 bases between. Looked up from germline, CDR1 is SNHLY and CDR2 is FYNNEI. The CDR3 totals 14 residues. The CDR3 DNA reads TGTGCCAGCAGTGACGAAGGGGCCACCTACGAGCAGTACTTC. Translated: CASSDEGATYEQYF.

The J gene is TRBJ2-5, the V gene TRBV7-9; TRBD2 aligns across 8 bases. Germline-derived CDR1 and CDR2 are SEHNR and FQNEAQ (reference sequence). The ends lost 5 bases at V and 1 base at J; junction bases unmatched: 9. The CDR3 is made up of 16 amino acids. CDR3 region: CASSPRIAGFQETQYF. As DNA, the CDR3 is TGTGCCAGCAGCCCCCGAATAGCGGGGTTCCAAGAGACCCAGTACTTC.

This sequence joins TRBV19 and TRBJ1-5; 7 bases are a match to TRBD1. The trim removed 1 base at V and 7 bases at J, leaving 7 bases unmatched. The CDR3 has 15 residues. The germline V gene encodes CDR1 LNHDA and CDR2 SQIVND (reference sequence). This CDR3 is CASSIVGRGSQPQHF. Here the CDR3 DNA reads TGTGCCAGTAGTATAGTAGGCAGGGGGTCGCAGCCCCAGCATTTT.